The 27 T cell receptor beta chains given below trace back to one sample, sequenced in a study of blood T cell repertoires in COVID-19. Data came from immunoSEQ multiplex PCR; TCRdb stores just in-frame clones and leaves some out. The sample shows about 350,000 clones, more than 85% of them seen only once. The sequenced sample was PBMCs or T cells enriched from blood (not recorded which). The source is a woman aged 25 to 45 who had recovered from COVID-19.

The V gene is TRBV18, the J gene TRBJ1-2; 7 bases agree with TRBD1. The V and J ends lost 2 bases and 8 bases, in that order; junction bases with no gene match: 5. Germline values: CDR1 KGHSH, CDR2 LQKENI. This CDR3 comprises 13 residues. The CDR3 here is CASSPGQDNGYTF. The CDR3, as DNA: TGTGCCAGCTCACCAGGACAGGATAACGGCTACACCTTC.

This chain connects TRBV5-8 to TRBJ1-6; 8 bases fit TRBD1. The J segment lost 7 bases and the V segment lost 1 base, leaving 7 bases of the junction unmatched. Germline loops: CDR1 SGHTS, CDR2 YDEGEE. The CDR3 has 16 amino acids. CDR3 residues: CASSLMGDRQNSPLHF. CDR3 coding DNA: TGTGCCAGCAGCTTGATGGGGGACAGGCAGAATTCACCCCTCCACTTT.

The CDR3 loop is CASSVALGANYGYTF. DNA for the CDR3: TGTGCCAGCAGCGTAGCTCTTGGGGCCAACTATGGCTACACCTTC. The rearrangement uses TRBV9 and TRBJ1-2, with TRBD1 as a possible D gene (5 bases). CDR3 length equals 15 residues. The germline V gene encodes CDR1 SGDLS and CDR2 YYNGEE. The V and J ends lost 0 bases and 2 bases respectively, with 11 bases between them.

The V and J genes are TRBV28 and TRBJ2-1; 8 bases line up with TRBD2. V lost 1 base, J lost 9 bases, and 8 bases stayed unmatched. The CDR3 sequence is 15 residues long. The germline V gene has CDR1 MDHEN and CDR2 SYDVKM. The CDR3 sequence is CASSLSAGRGGEQFF. The DNA of the CDR3 is TGTGCCAGCAGTTTATCGGCAGGTCGGGGGGGTGAGCAGTTCTTC.

This sequence joins TRBV11-1 and TRBJ2-6; unclear D gene. Germline values: CDR1 SGHAT, CDR2 FQDESV (reference sequence). V dropped 5 bases and J dropped 0 bases, with 11 bases sitting between them. The CDR3 sequence is 16 residues long. CDR3 region: CASSLLALSGANVLTF. The CDR3 coding sequence is TGTGCCAGCAGCCTATTAGCCCTCTCTGGGGCCAACGTCCTGACTTTC.

The rearrangement uses TRBV28 and TRBJ2-7; 9 nucleotides line up with TRBD1. This CDR3 has 15 residues. The V gene end was trimmed by 3 bases and the J gene end by 4 bases; junction bases not matched to a gene: 7. Germline lookup yields CDR1 MDHEN and CDR2 SYDVKM. The CDR3: CASSFGTGLGYEQYF. The CDR3 DNA follows: TGTGCCAGCAGTTTCGGGACAGGGTTAGGGTACGAGCAGTACTTC.

The rearrangement uses TRBV27 and TRBJ2-2; unclear D gene. The CDR3 extends over 15 amino acids. Germline loops: CDR1 MNHEY, CDR2 SMNVEV (reference sequence). Trimming cost V 0 bases and J 2 bases, with 7 bases left between them. The CDR3 region has the DNA TGTGCCAGCAGTTTATCGGCTGCAAACACCGGGGAGCTGTTTTTT. Translated, it gives CASSLSAANTGELFF.

The chain carries TRBV30 and TRBJ1-5; 12 bases are a match to TRBD1. Per germline, CDR1 GTSNPN and CDR2 SVGIG (reference sequence). After removal of 2 bases from V and 5 bases from J, the junction contained 1 base not matched to a gene. The CDR3 is 14 residues long. The CDR3 is CAWSRDRGHQPQHF. CDR3 bases: TGTGCCTGGAGTAGGGACAGGGGGCATCAGCCCCAGCATTTT.

The chain is built from TRBV5-8 and TRBJ2-7; D gene uncertain. V lost 2 bases and J 0 bases, leaving 9 bases between the germline ends. The CDR3 spans 14 residues. Germline loops: CDR1 SGHTS, CDR2 YDEGEE. CDR3 sequence: CASSLLQTSYEQYF. CDR3 nucleotide sequence: TGTGCCAGCAGCTTATTACAGACCTCCTACGAGCAGTACTTC.

The V and J genes are TRBV27 and TRBJ1-6; D gene unclear. CDR3 size: 13 residues. Between the trimmed V and J ends, which lost 4 bases and 8 bases, there was a span of 9 bases. Germline V CDR1 and CDR2: MNHEY, SMNVEV (reference sequence). CDR3 nucleotides: TGTGCCAGCAGTTCGCTGAGGGATTCACCCCTCCACTTT. This sequence encodes CASSSLRDSPLHF.

J is TRBJ2-2 and V is TRBV2; 7 bases are shared with TRBD2. The CDR3 runs to 17 residues. Germline V gene data show CDR1 as SNHLY and CDR2 as FYNNEI. Germline trimming cut 6 bases from V and 2 bases from J; bases unmatched to any gene: 12. As DNA, the CDR3 is TGTGCCAGCAGGGGGGTGGGTGCTAGCGGAAACACCGGGGAGCTGTTTTTT. Its protein product is CASRGVGASGNTGELFF.

The sample holds many counts of this clone. The rearrangement links TRBV4-1 to TRBJ2-5, with 7 bases lining up with TRBD2. With V trimmed by 1 base and J by 5 bases, 7 bases remained unmatched. Germline values: CDR1 MGHRA, CDR2 YSYEKL. The CDR3 covers 15 residues. The CDR3 nucleotides are TGCGCCAGCAGCCAAGTAGGACTCGGGAGGGAGACCCAGTACTTC. Its translation is CASSQVGLGRETQYF.

The chain combines TRBV29-1 with TRBJ1-3; 7 nucleotides match TRBD1. CDR1 is SQVTM and CDR2 is ANQGSEA in the germline V gene. Germline trimming cut 7 bases from V and 3 bases from J; bases unmatched to any gene: 6. There are 13 residues in the CDR3. The CDR3 DNA is TGCAGCGCAGCCCGGACAGGTGGAAACACCATATATTTT. Encoded protein: CSAARTGGNTIYF.

The rearrangement uses TRBV12-3 or TRBV12-4 and TRBJ1-5, with TRBD1 matching over 7 bases. V lost 4 bases to trimming and J lost 8 bases; unmatched junction nucleotides: 5. The CDR3 runs to 13 residues. CDR3 bases: TGTGCCAGCAGTTACAGGGGAGCAAAGCCCCAGCATTTT. Its translation is CASSYRGAKPQHF.

The chain recombines TRBV5-4 with TRBJ2-7, with 8 bases fitting TRBD1. The CDR3 sequence is 16 residues long. CDR1 and CDR2 from the germline V gene are SGHNT and YYREEE (reference sequence). The V gene end was trimmed by 3 bases and the J gene end by 2 bases; junction bases not matched to a gene: 10. The CDR3 protein is CASSSNGQGKPYEQYF. The CDR3 DNA is TGTGCCAGCAGCTCGAATGGACAGGGAAAACCCTACGAGCAGTACTTC.

The chain carries TRBV5-1 and TRBJ1-1, with D unresolved. Germline V gene sequence: CDR1 SGHRS, CDR2 YFSETQ. The CDR3 is made up of 12 amino acids. Trimming left V 2 bases short and J 8 bases short, with 10 bases between. The CDR3 loop reads CASSLSGREAFF. For the CDR3, the DNA is TGCGCCAGCAGCTTAAGCGGTCGGGAAGCTTTCTTT.

This chain joins TRBV5-1 and TRBJ2-3; D is ambiguous. With 0 bases removed from V and 0 bases from J, the gap between germline ends came to 8 bases. The CDR3 has 15 amino acids. Germline V gives CDR1 SGHRS, CDR2 YFSETQ. CDR3 sequence reads: CASSLDPRSTDTQYF. The CDR3 DNA is TGCGCCAGCAGCTTGGACCCGCGTAGCACAGATACGCAGTATTTT.

The gene calls are TRBV20-1 and TRBJ2-3, with TRBD2 matching over 8 bases. Germline V gene data show CDR1 as DFQATT and CDR2 as SNEGSKA (reference sequence). This CDR3 has 14 amino acids. Trimming took 3 bases from V and 2 from J; bases not matched to a gene: 4. CDR3 in amino acids: CSASLAGITDTQYF. The CDR3 bases are TGCAGTGCTAGTTTAGCGGGGATCACAGATACGCAGTATTTT.

The genes are TRBV24-1 and TRBJ2-2; 8 bases align to TRBD1. The J segment lost 5 bases and the V segment lost 5 bases, leaving 12 bases of the junction unmatched. Germline V gene sequence: CDR1 KGHDR, CDR2 SFDVKD. CDR3 length equals 17 residues. The CDR3 DNA sequence: TGTGCCACCAGTGCCCACGCCAGACAGGGGAGAACCGGGGAGCTGTTTTTT. It translates to CATSAHARQGRTGELFF.

V gene TRBV29-1 combines with J gene TRBJ1-2, with 8 bases fitting TRBD1. The CDR3 is made up of 14 amino acids. V trimming: 7 bases; J trimming: 3 bases; junction bases outside the gene matches: 10. Germline assignment: CDR1 SQVTM and CDR2 ANQGSEA. The CDR3 spells CSGVHRGSYYGYTF. The CDR3 region has the DNA TGCAGCGGCGTTCACAGGGGGAGCTACTATGGCTACACCTTC.

In DNA form, the CDR3 reads TGTGCCAGCAGCCGTCCAGGGGTGGAGACCCAGTACTTC. Translating gives CASSRPGVETQYF. The chain combines TRBV28 with TRBJ2-5; D possibly corresponds to TRBD1 (6 bases). There are 13 residues in the CDR3. CDR1 and CDR2 (germline): MDHEN, SYDVKM. V lost 6 bases to trimming and J lost 5 bases, with 13 bases between them.

The V and J genes are TRBV28 and TRBJ1-6, with a tentative D call TRBD1 (5 bases). Germline V CDR1 and CDR2: MDHEN, SYDVKM. This CDR3 is built from 16 residues. The ends were cut back, 5 bases at V and 8 bases at J, with 19 bases in the middle. The CDR3 loop is CASSRLLWGEDSPLHF. The CDR3 nucleotides are TGTGCCAGCAGTCGATTATTATGGGGGGAGGATTCACCCCTCCACTTT.

The V call is TRBV6-5, the J call TRBJ2-7; 9 nucleotides match TRBD1. The CDR3 extends over 14 amino acids. V was pared by 6 bases and J by 5 bases, with 8 bases of the junction left unmatched. Germline CDR1 reads MNHEY; CDR2 reads SVGAGI. The CDR3 region is CASRAYRGHDEQYF. CDR3 bases: TGTGCCAGCAGGGCATACAGGGGGCACGACGAGCAGTACTTC.

The sample holds one count of this clone. The chain couples TRBV7-9 to TRBJ1-2, with TRBD1 identical over 7 bases. The V and J ends lost 6 bases and 6 bases, in that order; junction bases with no gene match: 16. The CDR3 runs to 16 residues. CDR1 is SEHNR and CDR2 is FQNEAQ in the germline V gene (reference sequence). CDR3 residues: CASSLYGTADFDGYTF. Written as DNA, the CDR3 is TGTGCCAGCAGTCTATATGGGACAGCGGATTTCGATGGCTACACCTTC.

This sequence joins TRBV7-8 and TRBJ1-2; D uncertain. CDR1 is SGHVS and CDR2 is FQNEAQ in the germline V gene. This CDR3 spans 14 amino acids. Trimming shortened V by 2 bases and J by 2 bases, and 9 bases separated the two germline ends. The CDR3 is CASSLTAGNYGYTF. CDR3 DNA sequence: TGTGCCAGCAGCTTAACCGCGGGAAACTATGGCTACACCTTC.

V gene TRBV6-2 or TRBV6-3 combines with J gene TRBJ2-7; no clear D gene. Germline CDR1 and CDR2: MNHEY and SVGEGT. V lost 4 bases to trimming and J lost 5 bases, with 6 bases between them. There are 11 residues in the CDR3. CDR3 amino acids: CASSSVDEQYF. CDR3 nucleotide sequence: TGTGCCAGCAGTTCGGTGGACGAGCAGTACTTC.

J is TRBJ1-1 and V is TRBV19; 7 bases fit TRBD1. Looked up from germline, CDR1 is LNHDA and CDR2 is SQIVND (reference sequence). The CDR3 spans 13 residues. The trim removed 4 bases at V and 8 bases at J, leaving 7 bases unmatched. The DNA of the CDR3 is TGTGCCAGTAGTACCCGTGGGACAGCGGAAGCTTTCTTT. This translates into CASSTRGTAEAFF.